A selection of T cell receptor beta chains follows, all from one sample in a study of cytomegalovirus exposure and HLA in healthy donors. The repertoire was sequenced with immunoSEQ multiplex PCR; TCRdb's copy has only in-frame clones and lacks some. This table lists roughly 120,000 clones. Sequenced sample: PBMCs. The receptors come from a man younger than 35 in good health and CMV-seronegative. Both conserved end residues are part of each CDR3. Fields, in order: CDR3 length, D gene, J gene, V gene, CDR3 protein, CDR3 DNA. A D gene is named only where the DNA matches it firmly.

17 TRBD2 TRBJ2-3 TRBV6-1 CASSKGTSGGSTDTQYF TGTGCCAGCAGTAAAGGGACTAGCGGGGGAAGCACAGATACGCAGTATTTT
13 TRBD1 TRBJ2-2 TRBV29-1 CSVTDRATGELFF TGCAGCGTAACGGACAGGGCCACCGGGGAGCTGTTTTTT
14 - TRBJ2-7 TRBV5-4 CASSSSLEGDEQYF TGTGCCAGCAGCTCCAGCCTTGAGGGCGACGAGCAGTACTTC
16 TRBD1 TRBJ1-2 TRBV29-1 CSAERQGDLRYYGYTF TGCAGCGCTGAGAGACAGGGAGACTTACGATACTATGGCTACACCTTC
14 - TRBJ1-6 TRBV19 CASSISGGDSPLHF TGTGCCAGTAGTATAAGTGGAGGTGATTCACCCCTCCACTTT
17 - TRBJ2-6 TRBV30 CAWSVWRVPLGANVLTF TGTGCCTGGAGTGTGTGGAGGGTTCCCTTAGGGGCCAACGTCCTGACTTTC
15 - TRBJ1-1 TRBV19 CASSINTGSDTEAFF TGTGCCAGTAGTATAAATACAGGTTCGGACACTGAAGCTTTCTTT
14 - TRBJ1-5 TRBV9 CASSVDAGRQPQHF TGTGCCAGCAGCGTAGACGCAGGGAGGCAGCCCCAGCATTTT
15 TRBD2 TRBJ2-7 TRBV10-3 CAISLRLAGAYEQYF TGTGCCATCAGCCTTAGACTAGCGGGAGCCTACGAGCAGTACTTC
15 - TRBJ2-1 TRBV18 CASSPITGAYNEQFF TGTGCCAGCTCACCAATAACGGGAGCCTACAATGAGCAGTTCTTC
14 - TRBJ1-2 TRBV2 CASRETGKIGGYTF TGTGCCAGCAGGGAAACAGGGAAAATCGGTGGCTACACCTTC
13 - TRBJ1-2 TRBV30 CASTGAANYGYTF TGTGCCTCCACGGGAGCTGCTAACTATGGCTACACCTTC
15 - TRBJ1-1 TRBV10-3 CAISEAGRQNTEAFF TGTGCCATCAGTGAGGCGGGCAGGCAGAACACTGAAGCTTTCTTT
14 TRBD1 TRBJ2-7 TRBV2 CASRSRDRYYEQYF TGTGCCAGCAGAAGCCGGGACAGATATTACGAGCAGTACTTC
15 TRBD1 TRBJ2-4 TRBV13 CASSRGQGTKNIQYF TGTGCCAGCAGCCGAGGACAGGGCACCAAAAACATTCAGTACTTC